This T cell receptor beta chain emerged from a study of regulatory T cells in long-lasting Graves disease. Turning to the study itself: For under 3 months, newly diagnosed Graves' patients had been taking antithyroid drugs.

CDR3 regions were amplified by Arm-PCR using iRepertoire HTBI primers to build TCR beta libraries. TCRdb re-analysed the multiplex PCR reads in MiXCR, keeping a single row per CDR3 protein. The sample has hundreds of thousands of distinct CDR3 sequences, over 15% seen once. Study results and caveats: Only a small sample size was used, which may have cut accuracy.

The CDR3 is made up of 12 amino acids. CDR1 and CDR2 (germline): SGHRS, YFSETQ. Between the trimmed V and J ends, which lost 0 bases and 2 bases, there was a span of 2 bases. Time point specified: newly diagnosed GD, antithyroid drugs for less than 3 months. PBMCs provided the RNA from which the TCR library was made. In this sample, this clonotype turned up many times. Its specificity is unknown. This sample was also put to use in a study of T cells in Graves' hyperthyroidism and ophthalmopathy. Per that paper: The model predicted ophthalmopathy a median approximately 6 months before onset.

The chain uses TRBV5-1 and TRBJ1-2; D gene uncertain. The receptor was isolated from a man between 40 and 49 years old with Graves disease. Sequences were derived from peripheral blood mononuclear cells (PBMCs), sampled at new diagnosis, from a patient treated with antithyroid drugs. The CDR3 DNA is TGCGCCAGCAGCTTGGGGAACTATGGCTACACCTTC. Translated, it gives CASSLGNYGYTF.